This passage covers 31 T cell receptor beta chains from one sample sequenced in a study of blood T cells in healthy people across ages. Primers used in a second PCR of about 7 to 12 cycles were a sample-barcoded 5' primer and a J-beta primer mix. TCRdb reprocessed the 5' RACE reads via MiXCR and lists one record per CDR3 protein. The top ten hold over 2% of the sample, which has over 1,500,000 distinct CDR3 sequences, about 49% seen once. Sequenced input: blood. Receptors originate from a woman between 35 and 50 years old in good health.

This clonotype was picked up a small number of times. The chain is built from TRBV20-1 and TRBJ2-1; 15 bases line up with TRBD2. V dropped 6 bases and J dropped 0; count of bases not matched to a gene: 9. Germline V CDR1 and CDR2: DFQATT, SNEGSKA (reference sequence). This CDR3 region has 18 residues. CDR3 nucleotide sequence: TGCAGTGCCCCCGGGACTAGCGGGGGGTTAAGCTCCTACAATGAGCAGTTCTTC. The encoded protein is CSAPGTSGGLSSYNEQFF.

This clonotype was seen many times. The chain is built from TRBV29-1 and TRBJ2-6; D unresolved. The V gene lost 4 bases and the J gene lost 1 base, with 5 bases spanning the gap. Germline CDR1 reads SQVTM; CDR2 reads ANQGSEA. The length of the CDR3 is 13 residues. CDR3 sequence reads: CSVAPSGANVLTF. CDR3 coding DNA: TGCAGCGTTGCGCCTTCTGGGGCCAACGTCCTGACTTTC.

This clonotype was seen only a few times. This chain links TRBV14 with TRBJ2-5, with a possible D match to TRBD1 (6 bases). The ends were cut back, 5 bases at V and 4 bases at J, with 17 bases in the middle. CDR3 length: 15 residues. Germline CDR1 reads SGHDN; CDR2 reads FVKESK. The CDR3 spells CASSAMAGAGETQYF. CDR3 bases: TGTGCCAGCAGCGCGATGGCAGGGGCGGGAGAGACCCAGTACTTC.

This clonotype was recorded only once. The rearrangement joins TRBV2 to TRBJ1-5; unclear D gene. This CDR3 region has 13 residues. Germline V CDR1 and CDR2: SNHLY, FYNNEI. Trimming cost V 3 bases and J 6 bases, with 9 bases left between them. This CDR3 reads CASSDEGIQPQHF. CDR3 DNA sequence: TGTGCCAGCAGTGATGAAGGGATTCAGCCCCAGCATTTT. The full variable domain, its missing parts supplied by reference TRBV2 and TRBJ1-5, is EPEVTQTPSHQVTQMGQEVILRCVPISNHLYFYWYRQILGQKVEFLVSFYNNEISEKSEIFDDQFSVERPDGSNFTLKIRSTKLEDSAMYFCASSDEGIQPQHFGDGTRLSIL.

V is TRBV12-3 or TRBV12-4 and J is TRBJ2-1; 9 nucleotides agree with TRBD1. V shed 4 bases, J shed 3 bases, and the junction held 7 bases outside the gene matches. The length of the CDR3 is 16 residues. The CDR3 DNA sequence: TGTGCCAGCAGTTACTCCGGGACAGGGATCTACAATGAGCAGTTCTTC. It specifies CASSYSGTGIYNEQFF.

This chain joins TRBV28 and TRBJ2-7; possibly TRBD2 for D (6 bases). The germline V gene encodes CDR1 MDHEN and CDR2 SYDVKM. CDR3 length equals 12 residues. V was trimmed by 6 bases and J by 5 bases, leaving 11 bases between them. The CDR3 loop reads CASSPTRNEQYF. CDR3 sequence (DNA): TGTGCCAGCAGCCCGACTAGGAACGAGCAGTACTTC.

This clonotype was detected a few times. This sequence joins TRBV10-1 and TRBJ2-4; the D gene is possibly TRBD1 (7 bases). CDR1 and CDR2 (germline): WNHNN, SYGVQD (reference sequence). This CDR3 is built from 18 residues. V shed 5 bases and J shed 8 bases, with 28 bases lying between them. In nucleotides, the CDR3 is TGCGCCAGCAGTTATAGAGTCCGGGAGACAGGGCCTAGGGACATTCAGTACTTC. Its protein is CASSYRVRETGPRDIQYF.

The chain has TRBV7-9 and TRBJ1-2; 10 bases are shared with TRBD1. Trimming cost V 0 bases and J 6 bases; bases outside gene matches: 10. The CDR3 length is 17 residues. Germline V gene lookup returns CDR1 SEHNR and CDR2 FQNEAQ (reference sequence). The CDR3 loop is CASSLAGQGPSGDGYTF. DNA for the CDR3: TGTGCCAGCAGCTTAGCGGGACAGGGGCCTTCAGGGGATGGCTACACCTTC.

The V and J genes are TRBV7-2 and TRBJ2-1; 9 bases agree with TRBD1. The assigned J gene may be wrong: the sequence end matches TRBJ2-7 better. This CDR3 has 15 amino acids. Germline V gives CDR1 SGHTA, CDR2 FQGNSA. This CDR3 reads CASSAAGTGNPEQYF. The CDR3 region has the DNA TGTGCCAGCAGTGCGGCAGGGACAGGGAATCCCGAGCAGTACTTC.

In this sample, this clonotype turned up once. V gene TRBV6-6 combines with J gene TRBJ1-6, with D maybe TRBD1 (5 bases). Per germline, CDR1 MNHNY and CDR2 SVGAGI (reference sequence). Trimming pared 5 bases from V and 8 bases from J, leaving 10 bases between. This CDR3 is built from 13 residues. CDR3 in amino acids: CASSHKQDSPLHF. The DNA of the CDR3 is TGTGCCAGCAGTCACAAACAGGATTCACCCCTCCACTTT.

The chain is built from TRBV20-1 and TRBJ1-5; no firm D call. CDR3 length: 14 residues. The germline V gene encodes CDR1 DFQATT and CDR2 SNEGSKA (reference sequence). Trimming removed 6 bases at V and 0 bases at J, with 12 bases between. In DNA, the CDR3 is TGCAGTGCCCATGCGACGATTAGCAATCAGCCCCAGCATTTT. It is translated as CSAHATISNQPQHF.

The chain couples TRBV4-3 to TRBJ2-2, with D uncertain. V dropped 0 bases and J dropped 7 bases, with 6 bases sitting between them. This CDR3 has 13 amino acids. CDR1 and CDR2 (germline): LGHNA, YSLEER. This CDR3 is CASSQDRHGELFF. CDR3 nucleotides: TGCGCCAGCAGCCAAGATAGGCACGGGGAGCTGTTTTTT.

This clonotype was observed once. The chain has TRBV29-1 and TRBJ2-7; D not certain. V was trimmed by 3 bases and J by 0 bases, leaving 9 bases between them. The germline gives CDR1 SQVTM, CDR2 ANQGSEA. This CDR3 has 13 amino acids. The CDR3 DNA reads TGCAGCGTTGAGGTGCCGAGCTCCTACGAGCAGTACTTC. Translation gives CSVEVPSSYEQYF.

J is TRBJ1-2 and V is TRBV2; the D gene is possibly TRBD1 (6 bases). The V gene's germline CDR1 is SNHLY and CDR2 FYNNEI. Trimming pared 6 bases from V and 8 bases from J, leaving 19 bases between. The CDR3 runs 14 residues. The CDR3 DNA sequence: TGTGCCAGCAGACTCCAGGGGTATGGCTTCGGCTACACCTTC. Translating gives CASRLQGYGFGYTF.

This clonotype was observed a handful of times. The chain employs TRBV28 and TRBJ2-1, with 9 bases lining up with TRBD2. Unmatched junction bases numbered 7, after V lost 5 bases and J lost 5 bases. The germline gives CDR1 MDHEN, CDR2 SYDVKM. The CDR3 has 15 residues. CDR3 in amino acids: CASSQLAGGDNEQFF. DNA for the CDR3: TGTGCCAGCAGTCAACTTGCGGGGGGGGACAATGAGCAGTTCTTC.

The chain employs TRBV28 and TRBJ2-7; no reliable D call. TRBJ2-4 explains the end of the DNA better; the J call may be wrong. Per the germline V gene, CDR1 is MDHEN and CDR2 is SYDVKM. The CDR3 consists of 13 residues. CDR3 residues: CASTGVTKNIQYF. CDR3 DNA sequence: TGTGCCAGCACCGGCGTAACCAAAAACATTCAGTACTTC.

Concerning this clonotype: The junction and the germline gene differ at one end; a read error may be behind it. V usage is TRBV4-1 and J usage is TRBJ2-3; D is possibly TRBD1 (6 bases). CDR3 length equals 17 residues. Germline lookup yields CDR1 MGHRA and CDR2 YSYEKL. The CDR3 sequence is CASSQDIGRGFTETQYF. CDR3 DNA: TGCGCCAGCAGCCAAGATATTGGCAGGGGTTTCACAGAGACGCAGTATTTT.

J is TRBJ1-1 and V is TRBV5-1; D is possibly TRBD1 (6 bases). Germline values: CDR1 SGHRS, CDR2 YFSETQ. This CDR3 has 15 residues. V dropped 1 base and J dropped 4 bases, with 14 bases sitting between them. The DNA for the CDR3 is TGCGCCAGCAGCTTGAGTACGAAAGGGGGCACTGAAGCTTTCTTT. Translating it yields CASSLSTKGGTEAFF.

The chain has TRBV7-2 and TRBJ1-2; 8 positions agree with TRBD1. CDR1 is SGHTA and CDR2 is FQGNSA in the germline V gene. There are 16 residues in the CDR3. With 5 bases clipped from V and 8 bases from J, the junction kept 16 bases outside the gene matches. CDR3 DNA sequence: TGTGCCAGCAGCGCCCGCCTCGGGACAGGCGGAAAAGGCTACACCTTC. It codes for CASSARLGTGGKGYTF. Filled out from reference TRBV7-2 and TRBJ1-2, the complete variable domain reads GAGVSQSPSNKVTEKGKDVELRCDPISGHTALYWYRQSLGQGLEFLIYFQGNSAPDKSGLPSDRFSAERTGGSVSTLTIQRTQQEDSAVYLCASSARLGTGGKGYTFGSGTRLTVV.

Concerning this clonotype: Its ends do not fully match the called genes, so a read error is possible. The V call is TRBV7-7, the J call TRBJ2-5; D gene uncertain. CDR3 length equals 15 residues. CDR1 and CDR2 (germline): SSHAT, FNYEAQ (reference sequence). The CDR3 DNA follows: TGTGCTAGCAGCTTAGATAGTAGGAGTGGTGAGACCCAGTACTTC. Encoded protein: CASSLDSRSGETQYF.

Points on this clonotype: Mismatch with germline at one junction end may stem from a read error. This rearrangement joins TRBV6-2 or TRBV6-3 to TRBJ2-4, with TRBD1 as a possible D gene (5 bases). The end of the DNA aligns better with TRBJ2-7, so the J call may be wrong. Per the germline V gene, CDR1 is MNHEY and CDR2 is SVGEGT. This CDR3 is built from 14 residues. This CDR3 is CASSDSQGSYEQYF. The CDR3 bases are TGTGCCAGCAGTGACTCTCAGGGTTCCTACGAGCAGTACTTC.

The chain has TRBV7-9 and TRBJ1-2; the match to TRBD1 covers 12 bases. J lost 6 bases, V lost 1 base, and 0 bases had no gene match. In germline, CDR1 is SEHNR, CDR2 FQNEAQ (reference sequence). The CDR3 extends over 14 amino acids. CDR3 in amino acids: CASSLGDRGHGYTF. The CDR3 nucleotides read TGTGCCAGCAGCTTAGGGGACAGGGGGCATGGCTACACCTTC.

This clonotype has a count of ten or more. The chain joins TRBV7-2 to TRBJ2-3; D may be TRBD1 or TRBD2 (6 bases each). V gave up 0 bases and J gave up 8 bases, with 12 bases separating them. The CDR3 covers 14 residues. CDR1 and CDR2 (germline): SGHTA, FQGNSA. CDR3 region: CASSLAGGGGTQYF. In DNA form, the CDR3 reads TGTGCCAGCAGCTTAGCGGGGGGCGGTGGTACGCAGTATTTT.

The chain links TRBV12-3 or TRBV12-4 to TRBJ2-7; weak D call: TRBD1 (6 bases). Trimming took 5 bases from V and 12 from J, leaving 17 bases between them. CDR3 length: 12 residues. CDR3 amino acids: CASSPPGARGYF. CDR3 nucleotides: TGTGCCAGCAGTCCTCCCGGGGCCAGGGGGTACTTC.

The chain combines TRBV10-1 with TRBJ1-5; D remains unclear. The CDR3 extends over 13 amino acids. Germline assignment: CDR1 WNHNN and CDR2 SYGVQD (reference sequence). The ends were cut back, 6 bases at V and 3 bases at J, with 9 bases in the middle. The CDR3 DNA is TGCGCCAGCAGCGACGGGTACAATCAGCCCCAGCATTTT. Translating it yields CASSDGYNQPQHF.

Points on this clonotype: Germline and junction disagree at one end, which may indicate a read error. The chain combines TRBV7-2 with TRBJ2-7; possible D gene TRBD1, 6 bases. This CDR3 comprises 16 residues. CDR1 is SGHTA and CDR2 is FQGNSA in the germline V gene. The CDR3 loop is CACSRRGQMGSYEQYF. The CDR3 bases are TGTGCCTGCAGCCGAAGAGGACAGATGGGCTCCTACGAGCAGTACTTC.

This clonotype was detected only a few times. The chain employs TRBV7-2 and TRBJ2-5, with 11 bases fitting TRBD2. The V gene's germline CDR1 is SGHTA and CDR2 FQGNSA. The CDR3 sequence is 15 residues long. Unmatched junction bases numbered 3, after V lost 0 bases and J lost 6 bases. CDR3 coding DNA: TGTGCCAGCAGCTTAGCTAGCGGGGGGGCCAAGACCCAGTACTTC. Translation: CASSLASGGAKTQYF.

The J gene is TRBJ1-5, the V gene TRBV19; D unresolved. The germline V gene encodes CDR1 LNHDA and CDR2 SQIVND (reference sequence). CDR3 length equals 14 residues. The V end was cut by 3 bases, the J end by 1 base, with 7 bases between. The CDR3 spells CASSILQSNQPQHF. The CDR3 bases are TGTGCCAGTAGTATTCTTCAGAGCAATCAGCCCCAGCATTTT. The full variable domain, with the rest looked up from reference TRBV19 and TRBJ1-5, is DGGITQSPKYLFRKEGQNVTLSCEQNLNHDAMYWYRQDPGQGLRLIYYSQIVNDFQKGDIAEGYSVSREKKESFPLTVTSAQKNPTAFYLCASSILQSNQPQHFGDGTRLSIL.

The chain carries TRBV15 and TRBJ2-6; no clear D gene. Germline CDR1 is LNHNV and CDR2 is YYDKDF (reference sequence). CDR3 size: 13 residues. Trimming removed 0 bases at V and 13 bases at J, with 10 bases between. The CDR3 nucleotides read TGTGCCACCAGCAGAGATCTGGTCTGGGTCCTGACTTTC. Translating it yields CATSRDLVWVLTF.

This chain connects TRBV7-9 to TRBJ2-3, with a tentative D call TRBD1 (5 bases). CDR1 and CDR2 from the germline V gene are SEHNR and FQNEAQ (reference sequence). The CDR3 covers 15 residues. V lost 5 bases and J lost 2, with 14 bases in between. For the CDR3, the DNA is TGTGCCAGCAGCAGGGGATCATCGGACACAGATACGCAGTATTTT. Translation: CASSRGSSDTDTQYF.

This rearrangement joins TRBV20-1 to TRBJ2-1; 8 positions match TRBD2. Germline lookup yields CDR1 DFQATT and CDR2 SNEGSKA (reference sequence). The V segment lost 3 bases and the J segment 2 bases; nucleotides outside the gene matches: 9. There are 16 residues in the CDR3. CDR3 region: CSASEAGGVPYNEQFF. In nucleotides, the CDR3 is TGCAGTGCTAGTGAGGCCGGGGGGGTCCCCTACAATGAGCAGTTCTTC.